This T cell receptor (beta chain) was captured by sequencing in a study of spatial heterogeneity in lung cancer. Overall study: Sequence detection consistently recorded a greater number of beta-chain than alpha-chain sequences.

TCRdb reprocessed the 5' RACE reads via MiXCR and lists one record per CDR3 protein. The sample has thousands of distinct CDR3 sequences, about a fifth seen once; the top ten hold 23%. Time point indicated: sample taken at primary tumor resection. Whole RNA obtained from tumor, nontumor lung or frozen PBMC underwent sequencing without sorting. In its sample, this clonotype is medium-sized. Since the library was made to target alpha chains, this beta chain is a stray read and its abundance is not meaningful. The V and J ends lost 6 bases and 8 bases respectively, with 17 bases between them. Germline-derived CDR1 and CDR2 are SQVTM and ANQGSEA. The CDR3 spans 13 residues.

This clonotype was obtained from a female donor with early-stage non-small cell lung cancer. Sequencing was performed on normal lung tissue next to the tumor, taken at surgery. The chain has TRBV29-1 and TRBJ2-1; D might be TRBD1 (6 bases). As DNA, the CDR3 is TGCAGCGTCGCACAGGGTTCCGGCTATGAGCAGTTCTTC. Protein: CSVAQGSGYEQFF.